The next 22 T cell receptor beta chains were all read from a single sample in a study of Ad26.COV2.S vaccination and SARS-CoV-2 variants. Measured with immunoSEQ multiplex PCR; TCRdb has only the in-frame clones, and not every one. The sample shows around 320,000 clones, 85% to 90% of them seen only once. As for treatment: some 19 received Ad26.COV2.S at low or high dose, single or two shots; 5 received placebo; per-sample allocation not given. The investigators took samples on day 63 after the first vaccine or placebo injection. The sample in question was peripheral blood, obtained in a trial of Ad26.COV2.S vaccine versus placebo. Source of these receptors: a person between 18 and 59 years old who received the Ad26.COV2.S COVID-19 vaccine or a placebo.

This clone has a single count. J is TRBJ2-3 and V is TRBV15, with TRBD1 identical over 8 bases. The CDR3 sequence is 15 residues long. Germline V gene data show CDR1 as LNHNV and CDR2 as YYDKDF (reference sequence). The trim removed 3 bases at V and 6 bases at J, leaving 8 bases unmatched. The CDR3 coding sequence is TGTGCCACCAGCAGGAGAAGACAGGGGAGGGATACGCAGTATTTT. This gives the protein CATSRRRQGRDTQYF.

The rearrangement joins TRBV29-1 to TRBJ1-1, with 8 bases lining up with TRBD1. In germline, CDR1 is SQVTM, CDR2 ANQGSEA. The CDR3 loop spans 16 amino acids. J gave up 1 base and V 7 bases, and 14 bases lay outside the gene matches. The CDR3, as DNA: TGCAGCGGCAAGGACAGGGACTTCCTAAGGAACACTGAAGCTTTCTTT. Residues: CSGKDRDFLRNTEAFF. Full variable domain (outside the CDR3, taken from reference TRBV29-1 and TRBJ1-1): SAVISQKPSRDICQRGTSLTIQCQVDSQVTMMFWYRQQPGQSLTLIATANQGSEATYESGFVIDKFPISRPNLTFSTLTVSNMSPEDSSIYLCSGKDRDFLRNTEAFFGQGTRLTVV.

This chain uses TRBV4-2 with TRBJ2-2; no clear D gene. The CDR3 runs 15 residues. Germline V CDR1 and CDR2: LGHNA, YNFKEQ. V was pared by 5 bases and J by 3 bases, with 13 bases between. CDR3: CASSYGAWDTGELFF. The CDR3 DNA follows: TGTGCCAGCAGCTATGGCGCCTGGGACACCGGGGAGCTGTTTTTT.

This chain links TRBV19 with TRBJ2-2, with 7 bases fitting TRBD2. Germline V lookup: CDR1 LNHDA, CDR2 SQIVND (reference sequence). After removal of 0 bases from V and 4 bases from J, the junction contained 2 bases not matched to a gene. The CDR3 runs 15 residues. CDR3 DNA: TGTGCCAGTAGTATAGAGGGGAGGGGCACCGGGGAGCTGTTTTTT. Protein product: CASSIEGRGTGELFF.

This rearrangement joins TRBV13 to TRBJ1-4, with 9 bases that match TRBD1. This CDR3 region has 15 residues. Germline V lookup: CDR1 PRHDT, CDR2 FYEKMQ (reference sequence). The V segment lost 4 bases and the J segment 7 bases; nucleotides outside the gene matches: 7. The CDR3 DNA reads as TGTGCCAGCAGCTCTCAACAGGGGGCGGGTGAAAAACTGTTTTTT. Residues: CASSSQQGAGEKLFF.

This rearrangement joins TRBV3-1 (or the pseudogene TRBV3-2) to TRBJ1-1; 8 nucleotides agree with TRBD1. The germline V gene encodes CDR1 LGHDT and CDR2 YNNKEL (reference sequence). J gave up 3 bases and V 0 bases, and 12 bases lay outside the gene matches. The CDR3 contains 18 residues. CDR3 bases: TGTGCCAGCAGCCAAGATTTGGCCAGGGGGCTAGTGGACACTGAAGCTTTCTTT. Residues: CASSQDLARGLVDTEAFF.

The table lists this clone with a few counts. This rearrangement joins TRBV11-3 to TRBJ2-1, with TRBD2 matching 7 bases. The V and J ends lost 3 bases and 8 bases, in that order; junction bases with no gene match: 10. CDR1 is SGHNT, CDR2 YENEEA, per germline. This CDR3 is 15 amino acids long. CDR3: CASSLHSGPGDEQFF. In nucleotides, the CDR3 is TGTGCCAGCAGCTTGCATAGCGGGCCTGGGGATGAGCAGTTCTTC.

The J gene is TRBJ2-1, the V gene TRBV12-3 or TRBV12-4, with 7 bases identical to TRBD2. This CDR3 has 13 residues. V was pared by 3 bases and J by 7 bases, with 3 bases of the junction left unmatched. The CDR3 nucleotides are TGTGCCAGCAGTTTTATGGGGGGGAATGAGCAGTTCTTC. Translating gives CASSFMGGNEQFF.

The rearrangement joins TRBV7-2 to TRBJ1-2, with TRBD1 matching 7 bases. V shed 5 bases, J shed 3 bases, and the junction held 3 bases outside the gene matches. Germline V lookup: CDR1 SGHTA, CDR2 FQGNSA. The CDR3 sequence is 13 residues long. CDR3 residues: CASSQTGYYGYTF. The CDR3 DNA is TGTGCCAGCAGCCAGACAGGGTACTATGGCTACACCTTC.

V and J are TRBV5-1 and TRBJ2-5, with TRBD1 matching 7 bases. This CDR3 is built from 13 residues. The V gene end was trimmed by 4 bases and the J gene end by 5 bases; junction bases not matched to a gene: 5. The germline V gene encodes CDR1 SGHRS and CDR2 YFSETQ. The CDR3 DNA follows: TGCGCCAGCAGCAAGGACAGGCCGGAGACCCAGTACTTC. Its translation is CASSKDRPETQYF.

CDR3 bases: TGTGCCAGCAGTCCACAACAGTATACCGGGGAGCTGTTTTTT. Translating it yields CASSPQQYTGELFF. This chain joins TRBV6-2 or TRBV6-3 and TRBJ2-2; D call uncertain. This CDR3 region has 14 residues. In germline, CDR1 is MNHEY, CDR2 SVGEGT. Between the trimmed V and J ends, which lost 5 bases and 5 bases, there was a span of 12 bases.

This chain connects TRBV30 to TRBJ1-2, with D unresolved. Trimming cost V 0 bases and J 7 bases, with 3 bases left between them. The V gene's germline CDR1 is GTSNPN and CDR2 SVGIG (reference sequence). The CDR3 contains 10 residues. The CDR3 loop is CAWSVAGYTF. The CDR3 nucleotides read TGTGCCTGGAGTGTGGCTGGCTACACCTTC.

V is TRBV5-1 and J is TRBJ2-1; no reliable D call. Trimming left V 2 bases short and J 0 bases short, with 6 bases between. The CDR3 is 14 residues long. From germline, CDR1 is SGHRS and CDR2 YFSETQ. CDR3 nucleotides: TGCGCCAGCAGCTTCGGGTACTCCTACAATGAGCAGTTCTTC. Translating gives CASSFGYSYNEQFF.

This chain connects TRBV7-9 to TRBJ2-2; the D is unclear. The CDR3 extends over 11 amino acids. Germline values: CDR1 SEHNR, CDR2 FQNEAQ (reference sequence). V was pared by 3 bases and J by 8 bases, with 4 bases between. CDR3 protein: CASSFPGELFF. The CDR3 region has the DNA TGTGCCAGCAGCTTCCCTGGGGAGCTGTTTTTT.

V gene TRBV6-5 combines with J gene TRBJ1-2; no reliable D call. The germline V gene has CDR1 MNHEY and CDR2 SVGAGI. Trimming removed 7 bases from V and 7 bases from J, with 13 bases in between. CDR3 length: 12 amino acids. The CDR3 region has the DNA TGTGCCAGCACCGACGCAAAACGTGGCTACACCTTC. Amino acid sequence: CASTDAKRGYTF.

The chain recombines TRBV7-8 with TRBJ2-1, with 12 bases fitting TRBD1. J gave up 9 bases and V 5 bases, and 5 bases lay outside the gene matches. CDR1 and CDR2 from the germline V gene are SGHVS and FQNEAQ. This CDR3 has 14 residues. Here the CDR3 reads CASSRDRGLVEQFF. DNA of the CDR3: TGTGCCAGCAGCCGGGACAGGGGGCTCGTTGAGCAGTTCTTC.

The chain couples TRBV30 to TRBJ1-1; D may be TRBD1 (5 bases). There are 20 residues in the CDR3. Germline-derived CDR1 and CDR2 are GTSNPN and SVGIG (reference sequence). Trimming took 1 base from V and 0 from J, leaving 27 bases between them. As DNA, the CDR3 is TGTGCCTGGAGTGCCAGCTACTTCACTGGGGTTGGGGCCATGAACACTGAAGCTTTCTTT. This codes for CAWSASYFTGVGAMNTEAFF.

The chain couples TRBV2 to TRBJ2-7; the D gene is possibly TRBD1 (5 bases). This CDR3 comprises 12 residues. V was trimmed by 6 bases and J by 0 bases, leaving 6 bases between them. Germline V CDR1 and CDR2: SNHLY, FYNNEI. CDR3 bases: TGTGCCAGCAGAGACAGCTCCTACGAGCAGTACTTC. Translation: CASRDSSYEQYF.

The rearrangement uses TRBV12-5 and TRBJ1-3, with 7 bases matching TRBD1. Trimming cost V 3 bases and J 1 base; bases outside gene matches: 3. There are 15 residues in the CDR3. CDR1 and CDR2 (germline): LGHNT, FRNRAP. CDR3 sequence: CASGFSQGSGNTIYF. In DNA, the CDR3 is TGTGCTAGTGGTTTTTCACAGGGGTCTGGAAACACCATATATTTT. Filled out from reference TRBV12-5 and TRBJ1-3, the complete variable domain reads DARVTQTPRHKVTEMGQEVTMRCQPILGHNTVFWYRQTMMQGLELLAYFRNRAPLDDSGMPKDRFSAEMPDATLATLKIQPSEPRDSAVYFCASGFSQGSGNTIYFGEGSWLTVV.

The chain recombines TRBV3-1 (or the pseudogene TRBV3-2) with TRBJ2-3, with TRBD2 as a possible D gene (6 bases). V was pared by 2 bases and J by 5 bases, with 14 bases between. CDR3 length: 15 amino acids. Germline CDR1 LGHDT, CDR2 YNNKEL (reference sequence). The CDR3 loop is CASSQRARRGDTQYF. DNA for the CDR3: TGTGCCAGCAGCCAAAGAGCACGGCGGGGAGATACGCAGTATTTT.

This chain connects TRBV30 to TRBJ1-3, with no clear D. CDR1 and CDR2 (germline): GTSNPN, SVGIG (reference sequence). CDR3 length: 14 amino acids. Trimming left V 4 bases short and J 3 bases short, with 13 bases between. CDR3 amino acids: CAWKGTSLGNTIYF. In DNA form, the CDR3 reads TGTGCCTGGAAGGGAACCTCGCTTGGAAACACCATATATTTT. Using reference TRBV30 and TRBJ1-3 for the parts outside the CDR3, the full variable domain is SQTIHQWPATLVQPVGSPLSLECTVEGTSNPNLYWYRQAAGRGLQLLFYSVGIGQISSEVPQNLSASRPQDRQFILSSKKLLLSDSGFYLCAWKGTSLGNTIYFGEGSWLTVV.

The CDR3 loop is CASSFTGSGNTIYF. In DNA form, the CDR3 reads TGTGCCAGCAGCTTTACAGGCTCTGGAAACACCATATATTTT. The rearrangement joins TRBV5-6 to TRBJ1-3; D might be TRBD1 (5 bases). This CDR3 is built from 14 residues. Germline CDR1 reads SGHDT; CDR2 reads YYEEEE. V was trimmed by 2 bases and J by 0 bases, leaving 6 bases between them.